Shown below are 21 T cell receptor beta chains from a single sample sequenced in a study of beta chain features in type 1 diabetes. Since all of the isolated RNA was reverse transcribed, expressed TCRB transcripts were what got sequenced. The data were produced by immunoSEQ multiplex PCR, yet TCRdb's version contains in-frame clones alone and is incomplete. This sample has about 620,000 clones, with roughly 16% found just once. Sequenced sample: naive CD4+ T cells from blood. These receptors originate from a young man in good health.

This clone turned up a few times. This chain joins TRBV29-1 and TRBJ2-1; 9 nucleotides line up with TRBD2. The length of the CDR3 is 15 residues. Trimming at V came to 4 bases and at J to 4 bases, leaving 8 bases not matched to a gene. CDR1 and CDR2 from the germline V gene are SQVTM and ANQGSEA. CDR3 region: CSVGLGLANYNEQFF. The DNA for the CDR3 is TGCAGCGTTGGATTGGGACTAGCCAATTACAATGAGCAGTTCTTC.

Only a few counts were recorded for this clone. The chain combines TRBV5-1 with TRBJ2-7; no clear D. Germline assignment: CDR1 SGHRS and CDR2 YFSETQ. Trimming left V 2 bases short and J 3 bases short, with 9 bases between. This CDR3 is 13 amino acids long. CDR3 region: CASSLSGNYEQYF. Here the CDR3 DNA reads TGCGCCAGCAGCTTATCCGGCAACTACGAGCAGTACTTC.

This clone was seen a handful of times. The genes are TRBV13 and TRBJ2-5; D uncertain. This CDR3 contains 15 residues. CDR1 is PRHDT, CDR2 FYEKMQ, per germline (reference sequence). The V end lost 4 bases, the J end lost 0 bases, and 12 bases lay between the germline ends. The CDR3 sequence: CASSSLGPDQETQYF. The CDR3 region has the DNA TGTGCCAGCAGCTCCCTAGGACCGGACCAAGAGACCCAGTACTTC.

For the CDR3, the DNA is TGTGCAAGTCGCTTAGCGCTTACAGGAGACGCTGGGGCCAACGTCCTGACTTTC. This codes for CASRLALTGDAGANVLTF. The chain has TRBV12-2 and TRBJ2-6; the table calls TRBD1, which could not be checked here. TRBV12-2 is a pseudogene segment. This CDR3 has 18 residues.

The chain combines TRBV7-9 with TRBJ1-1; D not certain. V lost 5 bases and J lost 0, with 13 bases in between. The CDR3 length is 15 residues. Germline CDR1 reads SEHNR; CDR2 reads FQNEAQ (reference sequence). CDR3 DNA: TGTGCCAGCAGCACGGCGGTGATGATGAACACTGAAGCTTTCTTT. Translating it yields CASSTAVMMNTEAFF.

V gene TRBV7-2 combines with J gene TRBJ2-1; no clear D gene. CDR3 length equals 15 residues. V lost 3 bases, J lost 0 bases, and 9 bases lay in between. Germline V lookup: CDR1 SGHTA, CDR2 FQGNSA. CDR3 coding DNA: TGTGCCAGCAGCTTCAGCTGGGACTCCTACAATGAGCAGTTCTTC. It encodes CASSFSWDSYNEQFF.

The CDR3 nucleotides are TGTGCCAGCAGCCCCAGGAACACTGAAGCTTTCTTT. The encoded protein is CASSPRNTEAFF. The rearrangement uses TRBV6-6 and TRBJ1-1; D ambiguous. The CDR3 covers 12 residues. CDR1 is MNHNY and CDR2 is SVGAGI in the germline V gene (reference sequence). The V gene lost 6 bases and the J gene lost 1 base, with 6 bases spanning the gap.

In this sample, this clone turned up a few times. This chain connects TRBV5-1 to TRBJ1-1; 7 positions match TRBD1. V shed 4 bases and J 1 base; nucleotides not matched to a gene: 7. Germline assignment: CDR1 SGHRS and CDR2 YFSETQ. The CDR3 is 15 amino acids. The CDR3 here is CASSQDRVQNTEAFF. In DNA, the CDR3 is TGCGCCAGCAGCCAAGACAGGGTTCAGAACACTGAAGCTTTCTTT.

This clone has more than one count but fewer than ten. The rearrangement uses TRBV18 and TRBJ2-2; maybe TRBD2 (6 bases). Germline V CDR1 and CDR2: KGHSH, LQKENI. Trimming removed 2 bases at V and 0 bases at J, with 13 bases between. The CDR3 loop spans 17 amino acids. CDR3 sequence reads: CASSPVVLASNTGELFF. CDR3 in DNA: TGTGCCAGCTCACCAGTGGTACTAGCCTCGAACACCGGGGAGCTGTTTTTT.

This clone was detected a few times. The chain combines TRBV13 with TRBJ2-7, with D unclear. V was cut by 4 bases and J by 5 bases, with 9 bases left in between. Germline V lookup: CDR1 PRHDT, CDR2 FYEKMQ (reference sequence). The length of the CDR3 is 12 residues. DNA for the CDR3: TGTGCCAGCAGCTACCTCCAAGACGAGCAGTACTTC. This encodes CASSYLQDEQYF.

This clone came up a few times. This rearrangement joins TRBV6-5 to TRBJ2-5; D call uncertain. Trimming left V 8 bases short and J 4 bases short, with 11 bases between. Germline V gene sequence: CDR1 MNHEY, CDR2 SVGAGI. This CDR3 contains 12 residues. For the CDR3, the DNA is TGTGCCAGCCGATCGCCAACAGAGACCCAGTACTTC. Translating it yields CASRSPTETQYF.

This clone turned up a few times. The chain has TRBV27 and TRBJ2-2, with TRBD2 as a possible D gene (5 bases). The CDR3 spans 15 residues. Germline CDR1 is MNHEY and CDR2 is SMNVEV (reference sequence). V lost 3 bases and J 2 bases, leaving 10 bases between the germline ends. The DNA for the CDR3 is TGTGCCAGCAGTTTGAGACTAACTAACACCGGGGAGCTGTTTTTT. Encoded protein: CASSLRLTNTGELFF.

Note on this clone: One end of the junction varies from germline; a read error may be responsible. This chain links TRBV6-6 with TRBJ2-6; D not resolved. Per the germline V gene, CDR1 is MNHNY and CDR2 is SVGAGI (reference sequence). The CDR3 has 16 residues. CDR3 residues: CASSYSRSSGANVLTF. CDR3 bases: TGTGCAAGCAGTTACTCCAGAAGCTCTGGGGCCAACGTCCTGACTTTC.

The chain joins TRBV7-9 to TRBJ2-1; TRBD2 aligns across 13 bases. There are 14 residues in the CDR3. The V and J ends lost 5 bases and 9 bases, in that order; junction bases with no gene match: 4. The germline V gene has CDR1 SEHNR and CDR2 FQNEAQ (reference sequence). CDR3 sequence: CASSPGLAGVEQFF. CDR3 nucleotide sequence: TGTGCCAGCAGCCCCGGACTAGCGGGAGTTGAGCAGTTCTTC.

Worth noting for this clone: Other DNA sequences within the sample encode an identical CDR3. This chain uses TRBV9 with TRBJ2-1; no reliable D call. CDR1 and CDR2 from the germline V gene are SGDLS and YYNGEE. The ends were cut back, 0 bases at V and 7 bases at J, with 2 bases in the middle. The CDR3 is made up of 11 amino acids. CDR3 amino acids: CASSVANEQFF. The CDR3, as DNA: TGTGCCAGCAGCGTAGCAAATGAGCAGTTCTTC.

The chain carries TRBV28 and TRBJ1-2, with D maybe TRBD1 (6 bases). CDR1 and CDR2 (germline): MDHEN, SYDVKM. The CDR3 length is 14 residues. The V and J ends lost 6 bases and 5 bases respectively, with 16 bases between them. As DNA, the CDR3 is TGTGCCAGCAGAACAACAGGGCCCCCATATGGCTACACCTTC. Its translation is CASRTTGPPYGYTF.

This clone was detected only a few times. The rearrangement joins TRBV29-1 to TRBJ1-1, with D possibly being TRBD1 (6 bases). The germline V gene has CDR1 SQVTM and CDR2 ANQGSEA. The CDR3 consists of 12 residues. Between the trimmed V and J ends, which lost 6 bases and 5 bases, there was a span of 13 bases. CDR3 in DNA: TGCAGCGTGGAACAGGGTCGGACTGAAGCTTTCTTT. Amino acids: CSVEQGRTEAFF.

The chain couples TRBV5-4 to TRBJ1-6, with 8 bases identical to TRBD1. The CDR3 consists of 14 residues. From germline, CDR1 is SGHNT and CDR2 YYREEE (reference sequence). V trimming: 2 bases; J trimming: 10 bases; junction bases outside the gene matches: 5. CDR3 nucleotide sequence: TGTGCCAGCAGCTTAGGACAGGGACAATCACCCCTCCACTTT. This sequence encodes CASSLGQGQSPLHF.

The table lists this clone with many counts. This chain links TRBV21-1 with TRBJ1-2; the D call of TRBD1 is as the table states it, not checked on the DNA. TRBV21-1 is marked as a pseudogene. The CDR3 contains 11 residues. CDR3 sequence (DNA): TGTGCCAGCAGCACAGGGTATGGCTACACCTTC. The encoded protein is CASSTGYGYTF.

The chain uses TRBV7-9 and TRBJ1-1; D unresolved. This CDR3 spans 15 amino acids. Germline V CDR1 and CDR2: SEHNR, FQNEAQ (reference sequence). The V gene lost 5 bases and the J gene lost 4 bases, with 17 bases spanning the gap. The CDR3 sequence: CASSKILMRSTEAFF. CDR3 nucleotides: TGTGCCAGCAGCAAAATACTAATGCGGAGCACTGAAGCTTTCTTT.

The chain has TRBV6-6 and TRBJ1-4, with D possibly TRBD1 on 5 matching bases. The CDR3 has 13 amino acids. The germline V and J ends were trimmed by 6 bases and 7 bases, with 12 bases remaining between them. Per germline, CDR1 MNHNY and CDR2 SVGAGI (reference sequence). The CDR3 spells CASRAGLLEKLFF. In DNA form, the CDR3 reads TGTGCCAGCAGGGCGGGACTCCTTGAAAAACTGTTTTTT.